The clone carrying this T cell receptor (beta chain) showed up just a few times. The antigen remains undetermined. According to the study, TCR beta libraries were built with iRepertoire HTBI primers and CDR3-region Arm-PCR. Using its own MiXCR run on the multiplex PCR reads, TCRdb lists one record per CDR3 protein. The data contain hundreds of thousands of distinct CDR3 sequences, about 13% of them singletons. Documented time point: newly diagnosed GD, antithyroid drugs for less than 3 months. Scientists built the TCR library using RNA that was extracted from PBMCs. This sample was included in a study of regulatory T cells in long-lasting Graves disease. Study-wide points: Owing to a sample size that was small, accuracy may have been reduced.

These same data were also listed under a study on T cells in Graves' hyperthyroidism and ophthalmopathy.

The sample in question was peripheral blood mononuclear cells (PBMCs), obtained at new diagnosis, from a patient treated with antithyroid drugs. The receptor was isolated from a man aged 25 to 45 with Graves disease.

Here the CDR3 DNA reads TGTGCCACCGGCAGGGGTCAAAGGCAGCCCCAGCATTTT. As protein: CATGRGQRQPQHF. The rearrangement links TRBV24-1 to TRBJ1-5, with a possible D match to TRBD1 (6 bases). V dropped 9 bases and J dropped 7 bases, with 15 bases sitting between them. Per germline, CDR1 KGHDR and CDR2 SFDVKD. There are 13 residues in the CDR3.